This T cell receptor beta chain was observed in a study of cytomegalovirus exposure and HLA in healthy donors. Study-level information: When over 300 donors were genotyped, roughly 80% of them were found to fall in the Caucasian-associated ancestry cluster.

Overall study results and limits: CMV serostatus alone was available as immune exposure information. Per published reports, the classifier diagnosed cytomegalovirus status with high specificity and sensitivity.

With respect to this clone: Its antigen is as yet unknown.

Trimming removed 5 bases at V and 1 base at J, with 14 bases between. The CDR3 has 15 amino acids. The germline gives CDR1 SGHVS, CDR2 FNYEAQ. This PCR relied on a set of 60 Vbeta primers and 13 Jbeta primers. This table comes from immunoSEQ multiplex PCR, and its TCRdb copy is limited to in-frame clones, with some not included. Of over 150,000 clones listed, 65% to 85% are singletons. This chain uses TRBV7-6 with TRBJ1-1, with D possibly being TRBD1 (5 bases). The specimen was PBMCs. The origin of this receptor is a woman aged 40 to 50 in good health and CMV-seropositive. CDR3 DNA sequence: TGTGCCAGCAGCGGGGGAGGGCAGAAGAACACTGAAGCTTTCTTT. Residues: CASSGGGQKNTEAFF.